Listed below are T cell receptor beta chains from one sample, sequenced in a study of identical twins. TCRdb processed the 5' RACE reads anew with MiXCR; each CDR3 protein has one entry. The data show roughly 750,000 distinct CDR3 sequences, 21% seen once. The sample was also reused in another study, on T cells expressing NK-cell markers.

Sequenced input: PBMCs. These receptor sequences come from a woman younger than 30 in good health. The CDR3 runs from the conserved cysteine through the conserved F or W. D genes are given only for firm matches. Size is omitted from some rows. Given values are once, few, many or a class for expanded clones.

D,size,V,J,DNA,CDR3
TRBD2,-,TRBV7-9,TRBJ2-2,TGTGCCAGCAGCGAATGGACTAGCGCGAACACCGGGGAGCTGTTTTTT,CASSEWTSANTGELFF
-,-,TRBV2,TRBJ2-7,TGTGCCAGCATCCAAGGGGGAACCCCCTACGAGCAGTACTTC,CASIQGGTPYEQYF
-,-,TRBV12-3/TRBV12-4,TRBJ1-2,TGTGCCAGCAGTCCTGTGCGGGGGCTTGGCTATGGCTACACCTTC,CASSPVRGLGYGYTF
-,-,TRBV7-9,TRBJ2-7,TGTGCCAGCAGCTTAGGTCTGGGGTCCCTCTCCTACGAGCAGTACTTC,CASSLGLGSLSYEQYF
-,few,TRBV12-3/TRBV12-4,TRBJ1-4,TGTGCCAGCGCCCGGGGGTTAGGGAACGAGAAACTGTTTTTT,CASARGLGNEKLFF
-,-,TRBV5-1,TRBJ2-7,TGCGCCAGCAGCTTGTTGGGCCCAGAGCGGGAGCAGTACTTC,CASSLLGPEREQYF
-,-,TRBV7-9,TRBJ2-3,TGTGCCAGCAGCCCCCGTGGTCAAGGGAGGAACACAGATACGCAGTATTTT,CASSPRGQGRNTDTQYF
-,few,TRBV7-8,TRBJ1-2,TGTGCCAGCAGCTTAGCCGGATTCAGAGACTATGGCTACACCTTC,CASSLAGFRDYGYTF
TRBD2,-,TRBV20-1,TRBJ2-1,TGCAGTGCTAGAACTAGCGGGAGTTGGTACAATGAGCAGTTCTTC,CSARTSGSWYNEQFF
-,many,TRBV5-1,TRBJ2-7,TGCGCCAGCAGCTCGATGGGACTTGGAACGAGGGAGCAGTACTTC,CASSSMGLGTREQYF
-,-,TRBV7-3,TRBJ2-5,TGTGCCAGCAGCTTAAAAGAACGGCAGTACCAAGAGACCCAGTACTTC,CASSLKERQYQETQYF
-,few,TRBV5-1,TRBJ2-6,TGCGCCAGCAGGTGGAGTCCTATCTCTGGGGCCAACGTCCTGACTTTC,CASRWSPISGANVLTF
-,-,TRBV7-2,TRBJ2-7,TGTGCCACCGGGGGCGGCCCCTACGAGCAGTACTTC,CATGGGPYEQYF
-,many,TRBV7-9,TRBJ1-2,TGTGCCAGCAGCTTAGGGACATCTTACTATGGCTACACCTTC,CASSLGTSYYGYTF
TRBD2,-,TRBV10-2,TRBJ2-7,TGCGCCACCCAGAGCGGGGCCATGTCCTACGAGCAGTACTTC,CATQSGAMSYEQYF
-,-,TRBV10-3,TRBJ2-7,TGTGCCATCAGTGAAGGGGTCTACGAGCAGTACTTC,CAISEGVYEQYF
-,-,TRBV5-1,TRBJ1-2,TGCGCCAGCAGCTTGGCCGGGGGGGTCCAAGGCTACACCTTC,CASSLAGGVQGYTF
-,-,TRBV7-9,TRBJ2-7,TGTGCCAGCAGCTCAGTAGCGGTCACTCCCTACGAGCAGTACTTC,CASSSVAVTPYEQYF
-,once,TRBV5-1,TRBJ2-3,TGCGCCAGCAGCACCCGGGTGGTAGAAAGCACAGATACGCAGTATTTT,CASSTRVVESTDTQYF
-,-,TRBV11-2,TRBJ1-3,TGTGCCAGCACCGAAAGGGGTTCTGGAAACACCATATATTTT,CASTERGSGNTIYF
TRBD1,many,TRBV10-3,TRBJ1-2,TGTGCCATCAGTGAGGGAGGACAGGGCCGCGCGTATGGCTACACCTTC,CAISEGGQGRAYGYTF
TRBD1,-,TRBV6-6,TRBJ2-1,TGTGCCAGCAGTTATTCGGACAGGTTCTGGTTC,CASSYSDRFWF
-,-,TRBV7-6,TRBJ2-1,TGTGCCAGCAGCTGGGGACGAGGCAATGAGCAGTTCTTC,CASSWGRGNEQFF
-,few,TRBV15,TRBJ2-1,TGTGCCACCAGCAGGAATGTAGGGGGTGATGAGCAGTTCTTC,CATSRNVGGDEQFF
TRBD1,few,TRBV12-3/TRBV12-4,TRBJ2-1,TGTGCCAGCAGTGCTCCGACAGGGCGCAATGAGCAGTTCTTC,CASSAPTGRNEQFF
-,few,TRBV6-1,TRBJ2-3,TGTGCCAGCGAAGAACCCGTCACAGATACGCAGTATTTT,CASEEPVTDTQYF
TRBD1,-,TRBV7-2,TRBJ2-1,TGTGCCAGCAGCTTCAGGACAGGGAGCACAGACAATGAGCAGTTCTTC,CASSFRTGSTDNEQFF
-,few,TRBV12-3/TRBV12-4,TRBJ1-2,TGTGCCAGCAGTTTCGGAGGGGGGGGAGGCTACACCTTC,CASSFGGGGGYTF
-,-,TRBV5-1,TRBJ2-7,TGCGCCAGCAGCTTGCTTTCTCAGGGGTCCACCGAGCAGTACTTC,CASSLLSQGSTEQYF
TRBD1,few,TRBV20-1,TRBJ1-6,TGCAGTGCTAGATCGAGGACAGGGAATTTCTCACCCCTCCACTTT,CSARSRTGNFSPLHF
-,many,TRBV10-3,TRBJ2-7,TGTGCCATCAGAGGCCAGTCCTACGAGCAGTACTTC,CAIRGQSYEQYF
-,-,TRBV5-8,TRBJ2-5,TGTGCCAGCAGCTCCGCGGGTAGGAGAGTCCAAGAGACCCAGTACTTC,CASSSAGRRVQETQYF
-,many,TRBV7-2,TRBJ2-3,TGTGCCAGCAGCTGGGGTGCTCTCGCCAATGCAGATACGCAGTATTTT,CASSWGALANADTQYF
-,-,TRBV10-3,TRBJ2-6,TGTGCCATCAGTGACGCCGGACTATCTGGGGCCAACGTCCTGACTTTC,CAISDAGLSGANVLTF
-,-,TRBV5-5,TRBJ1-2,TGTGCCAGCAGTTTTAACCCGTCCACACTCTATGGCTACACCTTC,CASSFNPSTLYGYTF
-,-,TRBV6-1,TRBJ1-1,TGTGCCAGCAGTGAACCCATGAACACTGAAGCTTTCTTT,CASSEPMNTEAFF
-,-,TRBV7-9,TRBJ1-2,TGTGCCAGCAGCCCCTCCCCCCGAGGCCATGGCTACACCTTC,CASSPSPRGHGYTF
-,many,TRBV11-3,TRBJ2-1,TGTGCCAGCAGCTTAGTGTCCCATGAGCAGTTCTTC,CASSLVSHEQFF
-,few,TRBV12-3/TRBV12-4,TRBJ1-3,TGTGCCAGCAGTCCCCTTGCTGGAAACACCATATATTTT,CASSPLAGNTIYF
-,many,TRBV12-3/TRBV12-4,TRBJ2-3,TGTGCCAGCAGTTGGGGCCAGGGTTCAGATACGCAGTATTTT,CASSWGQGSDTQYF
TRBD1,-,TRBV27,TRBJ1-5,TGTGCCAGCAGCCCCGGGACAGGGCGCAATCAGCCCCAGCATTTT,CASSPGTGRNQPQHF
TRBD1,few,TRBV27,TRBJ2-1,TGTGCCAGCAGCCAAGGGACAGGGGGAGTCCATGAGCAGTTCTTC,CASSQGTGGVHEQFF
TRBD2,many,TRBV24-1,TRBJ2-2,TGTGCCACCAGTGGCGGACTAGCGGGACACGGGGAGCTGTTTTTT,CATSGGLAGHGELFF
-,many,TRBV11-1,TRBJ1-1,TGTGCCAGCAGCCGAAGGTCGGGGAACACTGAAGCTTTCTTT,CASSRRSGNTEAFF
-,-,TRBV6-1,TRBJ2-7,TGTGCCAGCAGACCTCGGACGGACTCCTACGAGCAGTACTTC,CASRPRTDSYEQYF
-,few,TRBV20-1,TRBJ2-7,TGCAGTGCTAACGGACTGGAGCCCTACGAGCAGTACTTC,CSANGLEPYEQYF
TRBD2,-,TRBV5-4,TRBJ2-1,TGTGCCAGCAGCCCGGGACTAGCGGGAGCAGATGAGCAGTTCTTC,CASSPGLAGADEQFF
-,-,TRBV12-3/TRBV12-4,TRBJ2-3,TGTGCCAGCAGTTTGCTGGGGGGCGGGCCAGATACGCAGTATTTT,CASSLLGGGPDTQYF
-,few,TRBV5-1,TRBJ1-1,TGCGCCAGCAGCTTGGACAGGAGGGAAACTGAAGCTTTCTTT,CASSLDRRETEAFF
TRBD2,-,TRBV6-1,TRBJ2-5,TGTGCCAGCAGAGGGACTAGCGGGGACTTAGGGACCCAGTACTTC,CASRGTSGDLGTQYF
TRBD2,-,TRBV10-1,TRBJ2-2,TGCGCCAGCAAGGGCGGGAGCTCCAGGGAGCTGTTTTTT,CASKGGSSRELFF
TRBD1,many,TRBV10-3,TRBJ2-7,TGTGCCATCAGTGTGGGACAGGGGGTCTACGAGCAGTACTTC,CAISVGQGVYEQYF
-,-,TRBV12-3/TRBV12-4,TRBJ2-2,TGTGCCAGCATTCCCCCGGGGGCCCTGAACACCGGGGAGCTGTTTTTT,CASIPPGALNTGELFF
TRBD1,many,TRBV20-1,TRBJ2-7,TGCAGTGCAACCCTAAGGGGGCGCGGGTACGAGCAGTACTTC,CSATLRGRGYEQYF
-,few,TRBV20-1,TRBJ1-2,TGCAGTGCTAGCACAGGAAGAATTAACTATGGCTACACCTTC,CSASTGRINYGYTF